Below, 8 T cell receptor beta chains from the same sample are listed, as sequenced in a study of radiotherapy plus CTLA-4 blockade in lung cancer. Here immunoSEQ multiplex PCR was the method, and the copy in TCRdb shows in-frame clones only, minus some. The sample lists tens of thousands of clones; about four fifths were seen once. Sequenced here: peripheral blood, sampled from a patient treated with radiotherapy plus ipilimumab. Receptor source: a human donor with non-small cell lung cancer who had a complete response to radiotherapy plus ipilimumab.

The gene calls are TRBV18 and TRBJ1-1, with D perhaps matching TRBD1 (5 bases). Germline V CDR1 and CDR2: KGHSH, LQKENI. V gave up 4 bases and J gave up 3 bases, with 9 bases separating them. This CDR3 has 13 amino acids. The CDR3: CASSQGEDTEAFF. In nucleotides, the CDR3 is TGTGCCAGCTCACAAGGGGAGGACACTGAAGCTTTCTTT.

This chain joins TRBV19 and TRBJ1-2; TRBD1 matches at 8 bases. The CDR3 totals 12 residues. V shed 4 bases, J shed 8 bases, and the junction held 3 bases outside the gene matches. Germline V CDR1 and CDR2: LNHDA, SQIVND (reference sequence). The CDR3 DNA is TGTGCCAGTAGTACCAGGGGGCGAGGCTACACCTTC. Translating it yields CASSTRGRGYTF.

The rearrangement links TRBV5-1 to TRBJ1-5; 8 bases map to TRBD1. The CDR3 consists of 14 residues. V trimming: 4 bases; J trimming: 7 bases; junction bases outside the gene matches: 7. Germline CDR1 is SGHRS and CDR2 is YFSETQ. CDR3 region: CASSDGQGGQPQHF. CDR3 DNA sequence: TGCGCCAGCAGCGATGGACAGGGCGGACAGCCCCAGCATTTT.

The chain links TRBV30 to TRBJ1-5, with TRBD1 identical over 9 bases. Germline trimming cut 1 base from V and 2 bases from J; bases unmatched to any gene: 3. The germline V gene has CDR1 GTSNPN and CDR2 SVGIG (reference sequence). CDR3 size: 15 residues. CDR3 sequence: CAWSAGQGGNQPQHF. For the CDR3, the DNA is TGTGCCTGGAGTGCGGGACAGGGAGGCAATCAGCCCCAGCATTTT. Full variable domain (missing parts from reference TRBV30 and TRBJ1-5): SQTIHQWPATLVQPVGSPLSLECTVEGTSNPNLYWYRQAAGRGLQLLFYSVGIGQISSEVPQNLSASRPQDRQFILSSKKLLLSDSGFYLCAWSAGQGGNQPQHFGDGTRLSIL.

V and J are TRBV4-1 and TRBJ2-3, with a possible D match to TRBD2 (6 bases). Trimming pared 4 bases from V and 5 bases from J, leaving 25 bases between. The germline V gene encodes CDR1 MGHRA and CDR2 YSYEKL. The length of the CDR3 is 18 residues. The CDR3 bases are TGCGCCAGCAGCCCCTTCGAACTGGGACTCCCGCCGGGAGATACGCAGTATTTT. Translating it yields CASSPFELGLPPGDTQYF.

In nucleotides, the CDR3 is TGCAGCGGGGCCTTACAAGAGACCCAGTACTTC. Its protein is CSGALQETQYF. The chain has TRBV29-1 and TRBJ2-5, with D uncertain. V shed 7 bases and J shed 2 bases, with 8 bases lying between them. The length of the CDR3 is 11 residues. Germline CDR1 is SQVTM and CDR2 is ANQGSEA.

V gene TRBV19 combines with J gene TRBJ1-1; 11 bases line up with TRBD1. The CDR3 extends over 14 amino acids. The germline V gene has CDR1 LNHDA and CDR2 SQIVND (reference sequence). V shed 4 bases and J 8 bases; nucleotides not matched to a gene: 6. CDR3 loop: CASSTGDRGTEAFF. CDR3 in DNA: TGTGCCAGTAGTACCGGGGACAGGGGGACCGAAGCTTTCTTT.

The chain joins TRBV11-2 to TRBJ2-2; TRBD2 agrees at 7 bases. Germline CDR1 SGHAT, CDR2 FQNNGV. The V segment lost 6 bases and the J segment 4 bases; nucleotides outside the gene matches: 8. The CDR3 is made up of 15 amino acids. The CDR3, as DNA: TGTGCCAGCAGTCGAGCGGGAAGGGGCACCGGGGAGCTGTTTTTT. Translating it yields CASSRAGRGTGELFF.